This T cell receptor (beta chain) originates from a study of blood T cell repertoires in COVID-19. The germline CDR1 and CDR2 sequences are SGHRS and YFSETQ. This CDR3 region has 14 residues. The junction had 8 bases not matched to a gene; V was cut back by 4 bases and J by 7 bases. TCRdb's table, derived via immunoSEQ multiplex PCR, lists solely in-frame clones and lacks some. The sample yields under 80,000 clones, 65% to 90% seen once. The TCR originated in a woman in her sixties with acute or convalescent COVID-19. The sequenced sample consisted of peripheral blood. The J gene is TRBJ2-1, the V gene TRBV5-1; TRBD1 agrees at 7 bases. CDR3 in amino acids: CASSTGDSSNEQFF. The CDR3 nucleotides read TGCGCCAGCAGCACAGGGGACAGCTCGAATGAGCAGTTCTTC.